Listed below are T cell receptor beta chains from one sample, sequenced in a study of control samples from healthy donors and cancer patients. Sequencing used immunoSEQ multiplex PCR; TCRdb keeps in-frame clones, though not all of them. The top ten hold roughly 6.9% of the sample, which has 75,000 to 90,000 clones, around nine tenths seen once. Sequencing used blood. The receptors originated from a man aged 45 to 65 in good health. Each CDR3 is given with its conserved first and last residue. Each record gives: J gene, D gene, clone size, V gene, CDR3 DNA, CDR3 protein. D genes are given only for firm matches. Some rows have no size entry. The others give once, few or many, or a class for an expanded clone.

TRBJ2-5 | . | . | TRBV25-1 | TGTGCCAGCAGTGATGCCGACAGGTCCAGTCGGGAGACCCAGTACTTC | CASSDADRSSRETQYF
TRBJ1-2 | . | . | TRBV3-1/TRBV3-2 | TGTGCCAGCAGCCCCTTAGGGGGGCCGCACTTC | CASSPLGGPHF
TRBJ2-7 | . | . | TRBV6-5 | TGTGCCAGCAGTCCTGACAACCGCTTCTACGAGCAGTACTTC | CASSPDNRFYEQYF
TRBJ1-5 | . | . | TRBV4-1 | TGCGCCAGCAGCCAAGCGGTCATCGTCAATCAGCCCCAGCATTTT | CASSQAVIVNQPQHF
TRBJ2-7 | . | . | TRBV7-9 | TGTGCCAGCAGCTTAGGGGGGGGCCCCGAGCAGTACTTC | CASSLGGGPEQYF
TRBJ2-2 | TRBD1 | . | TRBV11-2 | TGTGCCAGCAGCTTACAACAGGGGCAGGCCGGGGAGCTGTTTTTT | CASSLQQGQAGELFF
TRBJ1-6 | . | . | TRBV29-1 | TGCAGCGTGAAAGGTGAGGGGTGGAATTCACCCCTCCACTTT | CSVKGEGWNSPLHF
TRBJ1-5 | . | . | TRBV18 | TGTGCCAGCTCACCACCCGGGCCCCCCAATCAGCCCCAGCATTTT | CASSPPGPPNQPQHF
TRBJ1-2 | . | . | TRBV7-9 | TGTGCCAGCAGCTTAGTTTACGGGAAGGGCTACACCTTC | CASSLVYGKGYTF
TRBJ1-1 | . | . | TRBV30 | TGTGCCTGGAGGGTAGGGGGTGCTCCGGTTGTAGCTTTCTTT | CAWRVGGAPVVAFF
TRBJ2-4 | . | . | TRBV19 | TGTGCCAGTAGTATAGGCCCTTTAAGGGGGGCCAAAAACATTCAGTACTTC | CASSIGPLRGAKNIQYF
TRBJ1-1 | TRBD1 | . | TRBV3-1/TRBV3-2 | TGTGCCAGCAGCCCGCAGACAGGGATGGTGACTGAAGCTTTCTTT | CASSPQTGMVTEAFF
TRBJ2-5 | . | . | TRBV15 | TGTGCCACCAGCAGCACCGAAGGGGGGGGAGGGGAGACCCAGTACTTC | CATSSTEGGGGETQYF
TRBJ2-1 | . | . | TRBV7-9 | TGTGCCAGCAGCTTAGTGTCGGGGGGCCATAATGAGCAGTTCTTC | CASSLVSGGHNEQFF
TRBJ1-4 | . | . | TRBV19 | TGTGCCAGTAGTATAGGGGACACCACTAATGAAAAACTGTTTTTT | CASSIGDTTNEKLFF
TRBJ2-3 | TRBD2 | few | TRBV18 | TGTGCCAGCTCACCCATAGCGGGGGGGAGCACAGATACGCAGTATTTT | CASSPIAGGSTDTQYF
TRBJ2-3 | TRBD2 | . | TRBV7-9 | TGTGCCAGCACCAAGTCCCCAGCGGGGGGCCCTACAGATACGCAGTATTTT | CASTKSPAGGPTDTQYF
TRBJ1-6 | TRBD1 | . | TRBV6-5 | TGTGCCAGCAGTTTGGACAGGGTGAATTCACCCCTCCACTTT | CASSLDRVNSPLHF
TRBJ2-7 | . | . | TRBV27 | TGTGCCAGCAGTTGGAATTACGAGCAGTACTTC | CASSWNYEQYF
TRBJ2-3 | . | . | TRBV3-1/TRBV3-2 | TGTGCCAGCAGCCAAGAGGGGTCTTCACGTACGCAGTATTTT | CASSQEGSSRTQYF
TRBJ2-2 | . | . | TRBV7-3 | TGTGCCAGCAGCTTATGGGGTGGGGAGCTGTTTTTT | CASSLWGGELFF
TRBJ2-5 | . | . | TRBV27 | TGTGCCAGCAGTTCATTTTCCGGGACACCCGACCAAGAGACCCAGTACTTC | CASSSFSGTPDQETQYF
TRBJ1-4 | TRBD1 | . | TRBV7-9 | TGTGCCAGCAGCCCCCGGCAGGGGGGTGAAAAACTGTTTTTT | CASSPRQGGEKLFF
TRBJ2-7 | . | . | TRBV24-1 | TGTGCCACAGGGAACTTTGGCGAGCAGTACTTC | CATGNFGEQYF
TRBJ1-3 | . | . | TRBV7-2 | TGTGCCAGCAGCTCAGAAGATTTTGCGAGGGCTGGAAACACCATATATTTT | CASSSEDFARAGNTIYF
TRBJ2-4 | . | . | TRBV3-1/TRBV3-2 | TGTGCCAGCAGCCAAGGTTTGGTAGCCAAAAACATTCAGTACTTC | CASSQGLVAKNIQYF
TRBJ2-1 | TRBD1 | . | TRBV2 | TGTGCCAGCGGGGACAGGGGACCAGCCTACAATGAGCAGTTCTTC | CASGDRGPAYNEQFF
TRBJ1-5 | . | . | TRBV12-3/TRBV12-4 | TGTGCCAGCAGGATGGGGGACAATCAGCCCCAGCATTTT | CASRMGDNQPQHF
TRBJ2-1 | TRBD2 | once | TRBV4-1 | TGCGCCAGCAGCCACGGACTAGCGGGGGGGTTGGAGCAGTTCTTC | CASSHGLAGGLEQFF
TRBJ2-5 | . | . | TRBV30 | TGTGCCTGGAGTGTAAGCAGGGTAAAGGGAGAGACCCAGTACTTC | CAWSVSRVKGETQYF
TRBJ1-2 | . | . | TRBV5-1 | TGCGCCAGCAGCTCCAATGGGGGACCCCGGAATGGCTACACCTTC | CASSSNGGPRNGYTF
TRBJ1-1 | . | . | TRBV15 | TGTGCCACCAGCAGAGATGCGGGGAACACTGAAGCTTTCTTT | CATSRDAGNTEAFF
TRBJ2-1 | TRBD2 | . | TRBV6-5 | TGTGCCAGCAGCGGTAGCGGGGAAATCTACAATGAGCAGTTCTTC | CASSGSGEIYNEQFF
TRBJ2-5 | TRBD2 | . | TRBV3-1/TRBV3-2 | TGTGCCAGCAGCCAGGGACTAGCGGGGGTAAAGACCCAGTACTTC | CASSQGLAGVKTQYF
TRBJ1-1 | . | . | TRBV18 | TGTGCCAGCTCACCTCCCCGGGCCCGGGACACTGAAGCTTTCTTT | CASSPPRARDTEAFF
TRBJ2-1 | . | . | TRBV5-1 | TGCGCCAGCAGCTTGGGCCGGGACGGAAGAAATGAGCAGTTCTTC | CASSLGRDGRNEQFF
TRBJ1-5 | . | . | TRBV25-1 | TGTGCCAGCAGTGAATTTGGCGGTGACAAGGGAAGCAATCAGCCCCAGCATTTT | CASSEFGGDKGSNQPQHF
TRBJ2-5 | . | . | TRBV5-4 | TGTGCCAGCAGCCCCCAGTCGGGGTCCGAGACCCAGTACTTC | CASSPQSGSETQYF
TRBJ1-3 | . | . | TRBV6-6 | TGTGCCAGCTCCTCGGGGATGGGAAACACCATATATTTT | CASSSGMGNTIYF
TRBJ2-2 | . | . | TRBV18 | TGTGCCAGCTCAATCGAGAGCACCGGGGAGCTGTTTTTT | CASSIESTGELFF
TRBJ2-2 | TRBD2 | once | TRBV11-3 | TGTGCCAGCAGTAGGGATAGCGGGGCCGTCACCGGGGAGCTGTTTTTT | CASSRDSGAVTGELFF